This is a list of T cell receptor beta chains from one sample in a study of metastatic and nonmetastatic thyroid tumors. TCRdb re-clonotyped the PCR reads through MiXCR. The table has roughly 20,000 clones, roughly 26% seen once. Sequenced input: tumor tissue. All receptors derive from a female donor with papillary thyroid cancer or a benign thyroid nodule (not recorded which). Some clones in this sample may be carry-over from other donors' samples. The CDR3 runs from the conserved cysteine through the conserved F or W. A D gene is named only where the DNA matches it firmly. Clone size, where shown, is once, few, many, or a class for clones that have expanded.

D gene | clone size | J gene | V gene | CDR3 protein | CDR3 DNA
- | many | TRBJ2-5 | TRBV7-3 | CASSLSPDAAGETQYF | TGTGCCAGCAGCTTATCACCGGACGCCGCGGGGGAGACCCAGTACTTC
TRBD1 | medium-sized | TRBJ2-7 | TRBV12-3/TRBV12-4 | CASSGTGTYEQYF | TGTGCCAGCAGTGGGACAGGGACCTACGAGCAGTACTTC
- | few | TRBJ2-7 | TRBV6-5 | CASSNSRGREQYF | TGTGCCAGCAGTAACTCACGGGGGCGTGAGCAGTACTTC
- | many | TRBJ1-1 | TRBV7-2 | CASSRMNTEAFF | TGTGCCAGCAGCCGAATGAACACTGAAGCTTTCTTT
TRBD2 | many | TRBJ2-1 | TRBV20-1 | CSAPTSGRGNEQFF | TGCAGTGCACCGACTAGCGGGAGGGGTAATGAGCAGTTCTTC
TRBD2 | - | TRBJ2-1 | TRBV2 | CASSSLAGGEQFF | TGTGCCAGCAGTTCGCTAGCGGGAGGGGAGCAGTTCTTC
TRBD2 | - | TRBJ2-7 | TRBV2 | CASEDSGRISYEQYF | TGTGCCAGCGAGGATAGCGGGCGGATCTCCTACGAGCAGTACTTC
- | few | TRBJ1-1 | TRBV27 | CASSTDGPEKAFF | TGTGCCAGCAGTACCGACGGCCCCGAAAAAGCTTTCTTT
- | - | TRBJ1-6 | TRBV9 | CASSYSGTDNSPLHF | TGTGCCAGCAGCTACTCCGGGACTGATAATTCACCCCTCCACTTT
- | few | TRBJ2-1 | TRBV24-1 | CATSDFRFAYNEQFF | TGTGCCACCAGTGATTTCCGGTTCGCCTACAATGAGCAGTTCTTC
- | once | TRBJ2-2 | TRBV9 | CASSVESGYTGELFF | TGTGCCAGCAGCGTAGAATCCGGATACACCGGGGAGCTGTTTTTT
TRBD2 | medium-sized | TRBJ2-7 | TRBV19 | CASSTITSGSPRGEQYF | TGTGCCAGTAGTACTATCACTAGCGGGTCGCCGAGAGGCGAGCAGTACTTC
- | - | TRBJ1-5 | TRBV20-1 | CSALDGLFYQPQHF | TGCAGTGCTCTTGACGGGTTATTCTACCAGCCCCAGCATTTT
TRBD1 | - | TRBJ2-7 | TRBV4-1 | CASSQGQGAIGEQYF | TGCGCCAGCAGCCAAGGACAGGGGGCAATAGGGGAGCAGTACTTC
TRBD1 | few | TRBJ2-7 | TRBV12-3/TRBV12-4 | CASRAGQGTSYEQYF | TGTGCCAGCAGGGCGGGACAGGGAACCTCCTACGAGCAGTACTTC
- | - | TRBJ2-7 | TRBV10-3 | CAISPTGSGYEQYF | TGTGCCATCAGCCCGACTGGGTCGGGGTACGAGCAGTACTTC